This record looks at one T cell receptor (beta chain) sequence and its context. Using immunoSEQ multiplex PCR, the repertoire was profiled, and TCRdb retains in-frame clones only, with some absent. In the table there are approximately 220,000 clones, about 83% of which are singletons. The data stem from a study of blood T cell repertoires in COVID-19. Participants came from fewer than 25 US areas, aged roughly 18 to 89 years. Germline loops: CDR1 SGHNT, CDR2 YYREEE (reference sequence). Trimming removed 10 bases from V and 1 base from J; junction bases left unmatched: 15. This CDR3 contains 16 residues.

This chain joins TRBV5-4 and TRBJ2-7; 9 nucleotides agree with TRBD2. What was sequenced was PBMCs or T cells enriched from blood (not recorded which). The receptor was derived from a woman aged 50 to 60 who had been exposed to COVID-19. The CDR3 loop is CAYSGTSRPRSYEQYF. In DNA form, the CDR3 reads TGTGCCTATTCCGGGACTAGCCGCCCTCGATCCTACGAGCAGTACTTC.